The clone carrying this T cell receptor (beta chain) was recorded once. The data are from a study of blood T cell repertoires in COVID-19. The wider study: The United States, Italy and Spain were the sources of the acute and convalescent COVID-19 samples. The cDNA or gDNA used as material had been derived from T cells, B-cell-depleted T cells, or PBMCs.

Looked up from germline, CDR1 is LGHDT and CDR2 is YNNKEL (reference sequence). V lost 0 bases to trimming and J lost 2 bases, with 20 bases between them. The CDR3 is 19 amino acids. Original analysis: It was from reference gene primer amplification that nucleated cell counts were estimated. Assay used: immunoSEQ multiplex PCR; TCRdb lists only in-frame clones, some missing. V, J and clone size were drawn from that table, and D and trimming were deduced from the DNA. The repertoire includes about 100,000 clones, around 93% of them detected once, and 15% to 20% sits in the top ten. The specimen was peripheral blood. V gene TRBV3-1 (or the pseudogene TRBV3-2) combines with J gene TRBJ2-1, with a tentative D call TRBD2 (7 bases). This TCR was recovered from a man over 45 with acute or convalescent COVID-19. The DNA of the CDR3 is TGTGCCAGCAGCCAAGATATGGGGGGGGGCGGTCTGCCCTACAATGAGCAGTTCTTC. Amino acids: CASSQDMGGGGLPYNEQFF.